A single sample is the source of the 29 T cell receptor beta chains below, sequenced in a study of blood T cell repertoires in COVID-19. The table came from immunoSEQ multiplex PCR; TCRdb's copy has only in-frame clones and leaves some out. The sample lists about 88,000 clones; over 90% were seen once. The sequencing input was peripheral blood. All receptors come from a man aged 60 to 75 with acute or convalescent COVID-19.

In DNA, the CDR3 is TGTGCCAGCTCACCCACACAGGGGAGAGGTGGCTACACCTTC. Amino acid sequence: CASSPTQGRGGYTF. The chain carries TRBV18 and TRBJ1-2; TRBD1 aligns across 7 bases. The V gene end was trimmed by 3 bases and the J gene end by 7 bases; junction bases not matched to a gene: 8. The germline V gene encodes CDR1 KGHSH and CDR2 LQKENI. This CDR3 spans 14 amino acids.

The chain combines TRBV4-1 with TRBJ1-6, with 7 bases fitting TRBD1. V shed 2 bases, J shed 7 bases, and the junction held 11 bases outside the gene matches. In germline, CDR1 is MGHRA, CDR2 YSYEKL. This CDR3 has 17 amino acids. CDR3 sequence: CASSQYPRGQANSPLHF. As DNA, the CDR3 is TGCGCCAGCAGCCAATACCCCCGAGGACAGGCGAATTCACCCCTCCACTTT.

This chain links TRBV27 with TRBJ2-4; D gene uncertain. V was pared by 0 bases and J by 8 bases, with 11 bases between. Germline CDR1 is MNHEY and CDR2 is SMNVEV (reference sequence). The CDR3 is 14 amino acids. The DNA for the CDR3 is TGTGCCAGCAGTTTATCGCGATATTCGTACATTCAGTACTTC. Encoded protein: CASSLSRYSYIQYF.

The CDR3 DNA reads as TGTGCCAGCAGCCTCCAGTCAGGGCCCACCGGGGAGCTGTTTTTT. Translating it yields CASSLQSGPTGELFF. V and J are TRBV7-2 and TRBJ2-2, with D maybe TRBD1 (5 bases). V gave up 5 bases and J gave up 4 bases, with 14 bases separating them. CDR1 and CDR2 (germline): SGHTA, FQGNSA. CDR3 size: 15 residues.

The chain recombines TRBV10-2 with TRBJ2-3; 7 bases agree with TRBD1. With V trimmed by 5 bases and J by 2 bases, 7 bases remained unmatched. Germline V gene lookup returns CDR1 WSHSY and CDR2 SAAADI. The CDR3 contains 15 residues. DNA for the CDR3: TGCGCCAGCAGTCCGGACAGGTTCCTCACAGATACGCAGTATTTT. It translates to CASSPDRFLTDTQYF.

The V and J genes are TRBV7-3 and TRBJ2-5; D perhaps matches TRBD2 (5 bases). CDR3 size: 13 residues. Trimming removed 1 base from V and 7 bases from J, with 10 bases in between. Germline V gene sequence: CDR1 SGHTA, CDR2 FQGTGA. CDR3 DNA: TGTGCCAGCAGCTTAATTGCCAGCGGGACCCAGTACTTC. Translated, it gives CASSLIASGTQYF.

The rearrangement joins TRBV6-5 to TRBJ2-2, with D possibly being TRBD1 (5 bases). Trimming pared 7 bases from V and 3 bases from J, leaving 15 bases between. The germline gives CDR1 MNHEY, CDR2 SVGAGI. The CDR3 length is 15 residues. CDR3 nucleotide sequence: TGTGCCAGCACTCCTAGGGGCCCGGACACCGGGGAGCTGTTTTTT. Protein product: CASTPRGPDTGELFF.

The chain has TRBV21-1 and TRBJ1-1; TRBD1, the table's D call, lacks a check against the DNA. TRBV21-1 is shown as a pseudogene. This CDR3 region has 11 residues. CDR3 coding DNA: TGTGCCAGCGACAGGGAATTGGAGGCTTTCTTT. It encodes CASDRELEAFF.

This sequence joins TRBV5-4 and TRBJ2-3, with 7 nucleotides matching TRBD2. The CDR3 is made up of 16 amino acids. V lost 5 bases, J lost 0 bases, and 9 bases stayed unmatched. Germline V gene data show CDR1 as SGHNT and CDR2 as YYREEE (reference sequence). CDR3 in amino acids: CASSTNSGSSTDTQYF. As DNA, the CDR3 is TGTGCCAGCAGTACAAATAGCGGGTCTAGCACAGATACGCAGTATTTT.

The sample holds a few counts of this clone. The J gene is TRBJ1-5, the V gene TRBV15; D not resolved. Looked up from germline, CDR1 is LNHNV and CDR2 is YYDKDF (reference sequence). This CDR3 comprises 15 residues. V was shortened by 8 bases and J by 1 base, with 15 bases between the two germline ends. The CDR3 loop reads CATARDRGSNQPQHF. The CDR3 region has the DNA TGTGCCACCGCTCGCGACCGGGGAAGCAATCAGCCCCAGCATTTT.

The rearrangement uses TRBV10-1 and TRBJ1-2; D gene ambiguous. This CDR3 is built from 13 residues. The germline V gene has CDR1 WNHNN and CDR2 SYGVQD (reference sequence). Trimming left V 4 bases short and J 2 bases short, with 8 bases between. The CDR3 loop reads CASSASGNYGYTF. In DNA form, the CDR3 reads TGCGCCAGCAGTGCTTCAGGAAACTATGGCTACACCTTC.

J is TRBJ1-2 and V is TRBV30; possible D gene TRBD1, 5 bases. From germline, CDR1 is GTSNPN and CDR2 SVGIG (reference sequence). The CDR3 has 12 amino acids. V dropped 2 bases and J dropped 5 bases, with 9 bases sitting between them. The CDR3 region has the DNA TGTGCCTGGAGTCAGGGAGGGTATGGCTACACCTTC. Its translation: CAWSQGGYGYTF.

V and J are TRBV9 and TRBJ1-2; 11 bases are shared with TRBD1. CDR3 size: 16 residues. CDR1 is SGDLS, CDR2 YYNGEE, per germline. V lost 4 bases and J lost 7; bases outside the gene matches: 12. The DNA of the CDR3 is TGTGCCAGCAGCCAGAGCTTGGGACAGGGGGAGGTTGGCTACACCTTC. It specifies CASSQSLGQGEVGYTF.

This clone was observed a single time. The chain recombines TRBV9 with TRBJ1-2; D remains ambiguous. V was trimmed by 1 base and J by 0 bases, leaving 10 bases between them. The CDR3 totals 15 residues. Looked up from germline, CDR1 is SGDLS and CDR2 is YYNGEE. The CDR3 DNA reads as TGTGCCAGCAGCGTATGGCGGGTAGCTAACTATGGCTACACCTTC. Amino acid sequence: CASSVWRVANYGYTF.

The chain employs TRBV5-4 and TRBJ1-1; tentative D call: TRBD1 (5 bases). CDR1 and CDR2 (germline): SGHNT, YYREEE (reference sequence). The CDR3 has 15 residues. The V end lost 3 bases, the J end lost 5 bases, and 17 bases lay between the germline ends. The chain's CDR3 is CASSWGSESGTEAFF. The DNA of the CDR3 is TGTGCCAGCAGCTGGGGGAGTGAGAGCGGGACTGAAGCTTTCTTT.

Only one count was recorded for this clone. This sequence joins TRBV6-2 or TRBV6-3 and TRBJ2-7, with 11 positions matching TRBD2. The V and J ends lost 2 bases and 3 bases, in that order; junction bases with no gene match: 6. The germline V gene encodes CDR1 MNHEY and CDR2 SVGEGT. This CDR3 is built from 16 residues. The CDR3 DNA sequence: TGTGCCAGCAGTTACATGGGGACTAGCGGTTTCTACGAGCAGTACTTC. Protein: CASSYMGTSGFYEQYF.

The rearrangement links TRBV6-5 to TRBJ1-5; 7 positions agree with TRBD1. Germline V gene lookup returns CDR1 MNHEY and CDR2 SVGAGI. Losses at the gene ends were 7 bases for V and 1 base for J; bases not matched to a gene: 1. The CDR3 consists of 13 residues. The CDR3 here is CASTRGSNQPQHF. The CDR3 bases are TGTGCCAGCACCAGGGGGAGCAATCAGCCCCAGCATTTT.

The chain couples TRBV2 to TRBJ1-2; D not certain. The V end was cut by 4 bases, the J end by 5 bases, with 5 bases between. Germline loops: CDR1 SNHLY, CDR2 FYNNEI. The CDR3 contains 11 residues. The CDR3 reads CASSAFYGYTF. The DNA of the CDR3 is TGTGCCAGCAGTGCGTTTTATGGCTACACCTTC.

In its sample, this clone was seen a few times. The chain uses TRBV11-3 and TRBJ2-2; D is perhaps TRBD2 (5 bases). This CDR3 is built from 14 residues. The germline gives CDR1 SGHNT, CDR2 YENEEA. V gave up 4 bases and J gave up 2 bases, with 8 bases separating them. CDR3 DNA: TGTGCCAGCAGCTCGAGGGTTAACACCGGGGAGCTGTTTTTT. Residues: CASSSRVNTGELFF.

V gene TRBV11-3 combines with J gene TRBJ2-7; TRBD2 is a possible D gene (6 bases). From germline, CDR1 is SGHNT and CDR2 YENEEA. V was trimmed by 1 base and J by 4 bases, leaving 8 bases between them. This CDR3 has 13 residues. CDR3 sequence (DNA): TGTGCCAGCAGCTTAGCGGGAGAATACGAGCAGTACTTC. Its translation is CASSLAGEYEQYF.

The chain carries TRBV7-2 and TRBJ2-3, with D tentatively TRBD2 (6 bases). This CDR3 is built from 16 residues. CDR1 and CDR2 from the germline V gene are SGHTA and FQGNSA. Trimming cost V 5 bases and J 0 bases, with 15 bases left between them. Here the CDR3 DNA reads TGTGCCAGCAGCGCGGAGCCACGGGGGAGCACAGATACGCAGTATTTT. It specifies CASSAEPRGSTDTQYF.

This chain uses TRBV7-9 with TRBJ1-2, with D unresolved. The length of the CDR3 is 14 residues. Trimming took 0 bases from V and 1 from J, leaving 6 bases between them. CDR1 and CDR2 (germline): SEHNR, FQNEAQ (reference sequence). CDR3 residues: CASSLAQINYGYTF. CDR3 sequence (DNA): TGTGCCAGCAGCTTAGCGCAGATTAACTATGGCTACACCTTC.

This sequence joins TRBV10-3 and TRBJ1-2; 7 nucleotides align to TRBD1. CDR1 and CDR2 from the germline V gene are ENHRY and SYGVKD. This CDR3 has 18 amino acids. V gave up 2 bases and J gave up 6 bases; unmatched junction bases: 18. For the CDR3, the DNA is TGTGCCATCAGTGAGGAGGTGGGGTTAGGGGGCGCATTCGATGGCTACACCTTC. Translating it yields CAISEEVGLGGAFDGYTF.

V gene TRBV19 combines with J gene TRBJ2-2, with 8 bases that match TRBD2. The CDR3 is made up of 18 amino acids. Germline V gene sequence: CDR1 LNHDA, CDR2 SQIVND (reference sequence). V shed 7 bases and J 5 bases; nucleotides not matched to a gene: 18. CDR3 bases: TGTGCCAGTACCTCACCCCGGCCCGGGAGGGGGGGAACCGGGGAGCTGTTTTTT. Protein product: CASTSPRPGRGGTGELFF.

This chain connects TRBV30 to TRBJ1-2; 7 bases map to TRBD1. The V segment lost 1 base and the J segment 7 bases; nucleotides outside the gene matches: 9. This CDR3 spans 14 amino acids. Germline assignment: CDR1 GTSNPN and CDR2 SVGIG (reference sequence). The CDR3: CAWSGGGFFRGYTF. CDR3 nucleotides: TGTGCCTGGAGTGGAGGGGGCTTCTTCCGTGGCTACACCTTC. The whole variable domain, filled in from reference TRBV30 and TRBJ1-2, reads SQTIHQWPATLVQPVGSPLSLECTVEGTSNPNLYWYRQAAGRGLQLLFYSVGIGQISSEVPQNLSASRPQDRQFILSSKKLLLSDSGFYLCAWSGGGFFRGYTFGSGTRLTVV.

The CDR3 loop is CASIRTGGSTEAFF. The CDR3 bases are TGTGCCAGTATCCGGACAGGGGGCAGTACTGAAGCTTTCTTT. The rearrangement links TRBV19 to TRBJ1-1; 11 nucleotides match TRBD1. CDR1 is LNHDA and CDR2 is SQIVND in the germline V gene (reference sequence). V gave up 7 bases and J gave up 5 bases; unmatched junction bases: 6. The CDR3 length is 14 residues.

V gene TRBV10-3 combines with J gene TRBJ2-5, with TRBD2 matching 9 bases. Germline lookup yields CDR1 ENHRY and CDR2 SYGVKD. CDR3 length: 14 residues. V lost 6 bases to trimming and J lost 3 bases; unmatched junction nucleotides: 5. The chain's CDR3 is CAISLGLAEETQYF. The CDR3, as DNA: TGTGCCATCAGCCTGGGACTAGCCGAAGAGACCCAGTACTTC.

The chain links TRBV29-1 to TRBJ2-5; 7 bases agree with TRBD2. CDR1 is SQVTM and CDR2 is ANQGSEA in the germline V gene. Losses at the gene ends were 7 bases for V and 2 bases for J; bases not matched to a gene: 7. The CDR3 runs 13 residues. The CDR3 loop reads CSAMGTKQETQYF. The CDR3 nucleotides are TGCAGCGCCATGGGGACTAAACAAGAGACCCAGTACTTC.

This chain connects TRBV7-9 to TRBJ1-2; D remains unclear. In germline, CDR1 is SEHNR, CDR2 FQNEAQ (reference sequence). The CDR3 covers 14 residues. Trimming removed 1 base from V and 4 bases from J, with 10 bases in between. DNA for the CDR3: TGTGCCAGCAGCTTAGGTGAAGTAGCCTATGGCTACACCTTC. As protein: CASSLGEVAYGYTF.